One and the same sample provided the 12 T cell receptor beta chains below, sequenced in a study of monozygotic twins with inflammatory bowel disease (dated by TCRdb to between 2018 and 2021). Receptor amplification or capture employed 5' RACE. Sequencing instrument: Illumina HiSeq 2500. TCRdb reprocessed the raw reads; every CDR3 protein sequence is a single record, and DNA is not supplied. This specimen's table enumerates 300,000 to 400,000 distinct CDR3 sequences. Approximately 2.8% of the sample is in the top ten clones. Source material: blood. The receptor source for this set is a human donor with ulcerative colitis or Crohn's disease, or a healthy co-twin of an affected twin (not recorded which).

The gene calls are TRBV5-1 and TRBJ2-1; without DNA, the TCRdb call of TRBD1 cannot be checked. The CDR3 is made up of 14 amino acids. CDR1 and CDR2 (germline): SGHRS, YFSETQ. CDR3 sequence: CASSSRTVNNEQFF.

CDR3 residues: CASSRTGTSHYEQYF. The V and J genes are TRBV7-3 and TRBJ2-7; TCRdb's D call, TRBD2, is unchecked because there is no DNA. Germline CDR1 is SGHTA and CDR2 is FQGTGA. The CDR3 spans 15 residues.

J is TRBJ2-3 and V is TRBV29-1; TCRdb indicates TRBD2, and absent DNA this call remains unverified. CDR1 is SQVTM, CDR2 ANQGSEA, per germline. CDR3 length: 12 residues. This CDR3 is CSVNSGADTQYF.

The chain uses TRBV4-3 and TRBJ2-3; TCRdb indicates TRBD2, and absent DNA this call remains unverified. The CDR3 sequence is 20 residues long. The V gene's germline CDR1 is LGHNA and CDR2 YSLEER. CDR3 residues: CASSQEVTPGLAGHTDTQYF.

This rearrangement joins TRBV19 to TRBJ2-2; TCRdb names TRBD2, which stays unverified in the absence of DNA. The CDR3 runs 16 residues. Germline V gene sequence: CDR1 LNHDA, CDR2 SQIVND (reference sequence). The CDR3 sequence is CASNWRTSGGIGELFF.

The chain carries TRBV5-1 and TRBJ2-7; absent DNA, TCRdb's TRBD1 call cannot be checked. CDR3 length: 16 amino acids. The germline V gene has CDR1 SGHRS and CDR2 YFSETQ. The CDR3 protein is CASSLEAPGISYEQYF.

V gene TRBV12-3 or TRBV12-4 combines with J gene TRBJ2-3; checking the TCRdb D call of TRBD1 is not possible without DNA. The CDR3 length is 15 residues. The CDR3 loop is CASRRGTLSTDTQYF.

J is TRBJ1-2 and V is TRBV6-4; the D gene TCRdb calls, TRBD1, cannot be checked with no DNA. CDR1 MRHNA and CDR2 SNTAGT come from the germline V gene. This CDR3 has 15 amino acids. CDR3 protein: CATSTGDPFYYGYTF.

The chain has TRBV4-3 and TRBJ1-2; TCRdb outputs TRBD1, but without DNA this stays unchecked. Germline loops: CDR1 LGHNA, CDR2 YSLEER. The CDR3 consists of 15 residues. Here the CDR3 reads CASSQDPQGAYGYTF.

The chain links TRBV20-1 to TRBJ2-2; TCRdb's D call, TRBD1, is unchecked because there is no DNA. Germline V lookup: CDR1 DFQATT, CDR2 SNEGSKA (reference sequence). CDR3 length: 15 amino acids. CDR3 protein: CSAPGSGGDTGELFF.

The V call is TRBV7-9, the J call TRBJ1-2; TCRdb designates TRBD1, a call that cannot be tested without DNA. The CDR3 has 16 amino acids. CDR1 is SEHNR and CDR2 is FQNEAQ in the germline V gene (reference sequence). CDR3 loop: CASSSPTGGLGYGYTF.

The chain links TRBV15 to TRBJ1-1. Germline V gene sequence: CDR1 LNHNV, CDR2 YYDKDF (reference sequence). The CDR3 has 13 residues. This chain's CDR3 is CATSRDIEEEAFF. Complete variable domain (other parts from reference TRBV15 and TRBJ1-1): DAMVIQNPRYQVTQFGKPVTLSCSQTLNHNVMYWYQQKSSQAPKLLFHYYDKDFNNEADTPDNFQSRRPNTSFCFLDIRSPGLGDTAMYLCATSRDIEEEAFFGQGTRLTVV.